This TCR beta chain stems from a study of human T cells and chemical hapten exposure. Whole-study context: Among samples, TCR yields varied mainly because of small differences in pooled library volume.

Time point here: patch test 1, 2 weeks after DPC sensitization. As to treatment: therapeutic diphenylcyclopropenone sensitization with weekly scalp DPC. MiXCR was run by TCRdb on the RACE reads, yielding one entry per CDR3 protein. This sample yields about 100,000 distinct CDR3 sequences, of which roughly 9.6% are seen a single time; roughly 3.5% belongs to the top ten. This clonotype was counted ten times or more. The CDR3 spans 13 residues. V was clipped by 7 bases and J by 3 bases; unmatched bases: 9. Looked up from germline, CDR1 is SQVTM and CDR2 is ANQGSEA. The chain recombines TRBV29-1 with TRBJ2-7, with 7 bases aligning to TRBD1. The specimen was whole blood, collected in connection with sensitization to the hapten diphenylcyclopropenone (DPC). The sequence derives from a woman between 40 and 55 years old with alopecia areata. Some clones in this sample may be carry-over from other donors' samples. CDR3 region: CSAQIGTDYEQYF. The CDR3 nucleotides read TGCAGCGCCCAAATCGGGACAGACTACGAGCAGTACTTC.